The clone carrying this T cell receptor (beta chain) was seen a handful of times. The antigen is undetermined. V was trimmed by 4 bases and J by 0 bases, leaving 16 bases between them. There are 15 residues in the CDR3. CDR1 and CDR2 (germline): SQVTM, ANQGSEA. The source of the sample is a study of long-term antiretroviral therapy in people with HIV. Study as a whole: First collections came about a decade before the 2015 immediate-ART recommendation. Study-wide results and caveats: All blood samples came from the years 2004 to 2017, possibly under older ART regimens.

The run of the v3.0 immunoSEQ assay was at survey level. The repertoire was sequenced with immunoSEQ multiplex PCR; TCRdb's copy has only in-frame clones and lacks some. Here the sample spans approximately 18,000 clones, 75% to 85% being singletons. The sequence was collected from a woman aged 35 to 49 with HIV. The chain uses TRBV29-1 and TRBJ2-7; tentatively, D is TRBD2 (5 bases). Sample: unsorted PBMCs, taken 0.2 years after starting antiretroviral therapy. CDR3 amino acids: CSVAPREGISYEQYF. The CDR3 bases are TGCAGCGTTGCTCCGAGGGAAGGGATCTCCTACGAGCAGTACTTC.